The T cell receptor (beta chain) under discussion was sequenced for a study of siplizumab effects on memory and regulatory T cells (dated by TCRdb to between 2019 and 2020). Concerning the study at large: The study looked at the effect of siplizumab, an anti-CD2 antibody, on alloreactive T-cell subsets in allogeneic mixed lymphocyte reactions made from human PBMCs. Summary of the overall study and its limitations: Whether proliferating Tregs from siplizumab cultures were suppressive was not functionally confirmed. The cumulative frequency of alloreactive sequences traceable to unstimulated CD4+ memory T cells was significantly reduced by siplizumab. Because sequences below about 10^-5 frequency were poorly captured, only a minor fraction of alloreactive clones could be mapped to unstimulated subsets. Among mappable alloreactive CD4+ clones, an average Treg-derived fraction of over 60% was observed with siplizumab, compared with roughly 28% in control reactions. Unstimulated naive T cells appeared more diverse than memory T cells, and naive cells seemed to contribute substantially to the alloresponse. For roughly 80-97% of proliferating CD4+ or CD8+ clones, no naive or memory phenotype could be assigned.

Sorted unstimulated T cells, along with proliferating T cells recovered from mixed lymphocyte reactions, underwent TCRbeta CDR3 sequencing. Fresh whole blood from 9 to 11 HLA-typed healthy donors was used to isolate PBMCs. Unstimulated CD4+ regulatory T cells were FACS-sorted to map the origin of alloreactive clones. Per the germline V gene, MGHDK is the CDR1 and SYGVNS is the CDR2. V drops 6 bases and J drops 1 base, leaving 9 bases in between. The CDR3 covers 13 residues, taking in both the cysteine and the phenylalanine. CDR3 DNA is the only sequence kept; it has 39 bases, read in frame from the first base. Comments on this clone: Which antigen it targets is not known. The sample holds no much larger clone one base away, and base qualities are not on file.

To prepare the library, the immunoSEQ multiplex PCR assay was applied. Some 100,000 TCR templates per sample were assayed by the deep sequencing platform. Genomic DNA extracted from sorted T cells was the material used for TCRbeta CDR3 sequencing. As for the original processing: The R programming language was used for clonal analysis of TCRbeta CDR3 data. Comparing unstimulated samples against CFSE-low samples taken after the reaction was how alloreactive CD4+ and CD8+ clones were defined. Regulatory or non-regulatory origin was assigned to alloreactive CD4+ clones by matching of sequences to sorted unstimulated Treg and non-Treg repertoires. What TCRdb holds here is the immuneACCESS table cut down to in-frame rearrangements. Part of the clones is not present; checked against another copy, under half of the missing clones reflect an unresolved V gene, and the others are unexplained. V, J and clone size derive from that table, while D and trimming were established from the DNA sequence. Within this sample are some 97,000 clones, with roughly 94% of them counted one time only. Jointly, the top ten make up about 0.7% of the sample.

The V gene is TRBV25-1 and the J gene is TRBJ1-2; no D segment can be confidently identified. Sequencing input: Tregs sorted from blood. The receptor was isolated from a human donor in good health. CDR3 loop: CASSTRINYGYTF. The nucleotides are TGTGCCAGCAGCACTAGGATTAACTATGGCTACACCTTC.